This is a list of T cell receptor beta chains from one sample in a study of blood T cell repertoires in COVID-19. Clones were read by immunoSEQ multiplex PCR, and TCRdb kept only the in-frame ones, dropping some. The table lists 120,000 to 150,000 clones, roughly four fifths of them singletons. The sequenced sample was PBMCs or T cells enriched from blood (not recorded which). The source is a woman between 45 and 60 years old with acute COVID-19. Each CDR3 is given with its conserved first and last residue. D genes are given only for firm matches. Size values are once, few and many counts, or a class for expanded clones, and some rows have none.

j_call,d_call,v_call,clone_size,cdr3_aa,cdr3_nt
TRBJ2-7,TRBD2,TRBV5-6,-,CASSRGLAGDEQYF,TGTGCCAGCAGCAGAGGACTAGCGGGCGACGAGCAGTACTTC
TRBJ2-2,-,TRBV9,-,CASSVETVVWPGELFF,TGTGCCAGCAGCGTAGAGACAGTGGTTTGGCCCGGGGAGCTGTTTTTT
TRBJ2-5,TRBD2,TRBV5-4,-,CASSLVDIGAGGPRETQYF,TGTGCCAGCAGCTTGGTAGACATTGGGGCGGGAGGGCCTCGGGAGACCCAGTACTTC
TRBJ2-7,-,TRBV7-8,few,CASSLGADEIYEQYF,TGTGCCAGCAGCTTAGGGGCAGATGAAATTTACGAGCAGTACTTC
TRBJ2-7,-,TRBV2,once,CASSEALQGYEQYF,TGTGCCAGCAGTGAAGCGCTTCAGGGTTACGAGCAGTACTTC
TRBJ2-3,-,TRBV5-8,-,CASSPGATHTDTQYF,TGTGCCAGCAGCCCCGGTGCAACCCACACAGATACGCAGTATTTT
TRBJ2-3,TRBD2,TRBV7-3,-,CASSQGLAGSTDTQYF,TGTGCCAGCAGCCAGGGACTAGCGGGGAGCACAGATACGCAGTATTTT
TRBJ2-1,TRBD2,TRBV28,-,CASSLGGVKYNEQFF,TGTGCCAGCAGCCTCGGGGGGGTTAAGTACAATGAGCAGTTCTTC
TRBJ1-2,-,TRBV5-1,-,CASRGGERHYGYTF,TGCGCCAGCAGGGGGGGAGAGCGACACTATGGCTACACCTTC
TRBJ2-1,-,TRBV11-3,-,CASSLDSNNYNEQFF,TGTGCCAGCAGCTTGGACTCAAATAACTACAATGAGCAGTTCTTC
TRBJ2-1,TRBD2,TRBV27,-,CASSPGTSGRSSYNEQFF,TGTGCCAGCAGTCCGGGGACTAGCGGGAGGAGCTCCTACAATGAGCAGTTCTTC
TRBJ2-3,TRBD1,TRBV2,few,CASRLRDRGTDTQYF,TGTGCCAGCAGGCTCCGGGACAGAGGGACAGATACGCAGTATTTT
TRBJ1-1,-,TRBV6-5,-,CASSSGWEGSAEAFF,TGTGCCAGCAGTTCAGGGTGGGAAGGAAGCGCTGAAGCTTTCTTT
TRBJ2-1,TRBD2,TRBV6-5,-,CASRGTSGSRQFF,TGTGCCAGCAGGGGGACTAGCGGGAGCCGCCAGTTCTTC
TRBJ1-1,-,TRBV12-3/TRBV12-4,-,CASSLMGDTEAFF,TGTGCCAGCAGCCTCATGGGAGATACTGAAGCTTTCTTT
TRBJ1-1,TRBD1,TRBV3-1/TRBV3-2,-,CASSQITGGGTEAFF,TGTGCCAGCAGCCAGATAACAGGGGGTGGCACTGAAGCTTTCTTT
TRBJ2-5,TRBD1,TRBV10-3,-,CAIGQGSETQYF,TGTGCCATAGGACAGGGATCGGAGACCCAGTACTTC
TRBJ1-6,TRBD1,TRBV5-4,-,CASSAAPGQDNSPLHF,TGTGCCAGCAGCGCCGCACCGGGACAGGATAATTCACCCCTCCACTTT
TRBJ1-3,-,TRBV5-8,-,CASSLDRFTGNTIYF,TGTGCCAGCAGCTTGGACAGATTCACCGGAAACACCATATATTTT
TRBJ2-1,TRBD2,TRBV19,once,CASSQREGYYNEQFF,TGTGCCAGTAGTCAGCGGGAGGGATACTACAATGAGCAGTTCTTC
TRBJ1-1,-,TRBV29-1,-,CSVHRVFGEAFF,TGCAGCGTTCACAGGGTTTTTGGTGAAGCTTTCTTT
TRBJ1-3,-,TRBV11-2,-,CASSLRGTGNTIYF,TGTGCCAGCAGCTTAAGGGGCACTGGAAACACCATATATTTT
TRBJ2-6,TRBD1,TRBV6-4,-,CASGRDREAGGANVLTF,TGTGCCAGCGGCCGGGACAGGGAGGCGGGTGGGGCCAACGTCCTGACTTTC
TRBJ2-5,-,TRBV20-1,-,CSASHYQRDQETQYF,TGCAGTGCTAGTCATTATCAGCGGGACCAAGAGACCCAGTACTTC
TRBJ2-7,-,TRBV3-1/TRBV3-2,-,CASSQEGREQYF,TGTGCCAGCAGCCAAGAGGGGCGCGAGCAGTACTTC
TRBJ2-2,-,TRBV18,-,CASSPSGRIAGELFF,TGTGCCAGCTCACCCTCCGGGAGAATCGCCGGGGAGCTGTTTTTT
TRBJ1-6,-,TRBV11-3,-,CASSLDEGYNSPLHF,TGTGCCAGCAGCTTAGACGAGGGTTATAATTCACCCCTCCACTTT
TRBJ2-7,TRBD1,TRBV5-4,-,CASSLGQGHYEQYF,TGTGCCAGCAGCCTTGGACAGGGGCACTACGAGCAGTACTTC
TRBJ2-2,-,TRBV19,-,CASSRQRANTGELFF,TGTGCCAGTAGTCGGCAACGGGCGAACACCGGGGAGCTGTTTTTT
TRBJ1-1,TRBD1,TRBV7-9,-,CASSFSTGQMGAFF,TGTGCCAGCAGCTTTTCGACAGGGCAAATGGGGGCTTTCTTT
TRBJ1-2,-,TRBV6-5,-,CASSRGSTDGYTF,TGTGCCAGCAGCCGTGGGTCCACAGATGGCTACACCTTC
TRBJ2-3,TRBD2,TRBV2,-,CASAREAADTQYF,TGTGCCTCGGCCCGGGAGGCTGCAGATACGCAGTATTTT
TRBJ2-3,TRBD2,TRBV6-2/TRBV6-3,once,CASSSTSGNPDTQYF,TGTGCCAGCAGTTCGACTAGCGGGAACCCAGATACGCAGTATTTT
TRBJ2-7,-,TRBV5-1,-,CASSRQEAYEQYF,TGCGCCAGCAGCCGACAGGAGGCCTACGAGCAGTACTTC
TRBJ1-2,-,TRBV12-3/TRBV12-4,-,CASSSTGGDGYTF,TGTGCCAGCAGTTCCACAGGCGGGGATGGCTACACCTTC
TRBJ2-3,TRBD2,TRBV28,-,CASSLTGLAATEYSTDTQYF,TGTGCCAGCAGTTTAACGGGACTAGCGGCAACAGAATATAGCACAGATACGCAGTATTTT
TRBJ2-7,-,TRBV6-5,-,CASSRQVRGAYEQYF,TGTGCCAGCAGCCGCCAGGTTAGGGGCGCCTACGAGCAGTACTTC
TRBJ2-2,TRBD1,TRBV4-2,-,CASSQDGTGSTGELFF,TGTGCCAGCAGCCAAGATGGGACAGGGAGCACCGGGGAGCTGTTTTTT
TRBJ2-5,-,TRBV3-1/TRBV3-2,-,CASSPSTFRPQETQYF,TGTGCCAGCAGCCCTTCGACATTTAGGCCCCAAGAGACCCAGTACTTC
TRBJ2-7,TRBD1,TRBV30,-,CAWGTGQGYEQYF,TGTGCCTGGGGGACGGGACAGGGCTACGAGCAGTACTTC
TRBJ2-7,TRBD2,TRBV2,-,CASSVSGGAYEQYF,TGTGCCAGCAGTGTATCGGGGGGGGCCTACGAGCAGTACTTC
TRBJ2-3,TRBD2,TRBV5-1,-,CASRTGTSYTDTQYF,TGCGCCAGCAGAACCGGGACTAGCTACACAGATACGCAGTATTTT
TRBJ2-3,-,TRBV24-1,-,CATSDSTLGADTQYF,TGTGCCACCAGTGATTCAACCCTAGGGGCAGATACGCAGTATTTT
TRBJ2-1,-,TRBV6-1,once,CASSEPVRVHEQFF,TGTGCCAGCAGTGAACCGGTCAGGGTTCATGAGCAGTTCTTC
TRBJ1-2,-,TRBV3-1/TRBV3-2,once,CASSQAVNYGYTF,TGTGCCAGCAGCCAAGCGGTAAACTATGGCTACACCTTC
TRBJ2-1,TRBD1,TRBV5-8,-,CASSLATGGRNEQFF,TGTGCCAGCAGCTTGGCGACAGGGGGAAGGAATGAGCAGTTCTTC
TRBJ2-7,-,TRBV3-1/TRBV3-2,-,CASSREGGRAYEQYF,TGTGCCAGCAGCCGCGAAGGAGGGAGAGCCTACGAGCAGTACTTC
TRBJ2-3,-,TRBV18,-,CASSPRAGDTQYF,TGTGCCAGCTCACCACGGGCGGGAGATACGCAGTATTTT
TRBJ2-7,TRBD2,TRBV3-1/TRBV3-2,-,CASLEPTGLAGTSYEQYF,TGTGCCAGCCTTGAACCGACGGGACTAGCGGGCACCTCCTACGAGCAGTACTTC
TRBJ2-7,TRBD2,TRBV7-2,once,CASSVTSGRATYEQYF,TGTGCCAGCAGCGTAACTAGCGGGAGGGCCACCTACGAGCAGTACTTC
TRBJ2-7,TRBD1,TRBV10-3,-,CAISDGQGDLQQYF,TGTGCCATCAGTGACGGACAGGGGGACCTCCAGCAGTACTTC
TRBJ2-7,-,TRBV12-3/TRBV12-4,-,CASSASRHYEQYF,TGTGCCAGCAGTGCAAGTAGACACTACGAGCAGTACTTC